Below, one T cell receptor (beta chain) is given with its context. Sequencing used immunoSEQ multiplex PCR; TCRdb keeps in-frame clones, though not all of them. The sample consists of 69,000 or so clones, roughly 92% of them appearing once. This sample was taken from a study of T cell changes during pregnancy in multiple sclerosis. The J segment lost 8 bases and the V segment lost 6 bases, leaving 8 bases of the junction unmatched. Germline V gene sequence: CDR1 SNHLY, CDR2 FYNNEI. The CDR3 contains 14 residues. This chain links TRBV2 with TRBJ2-3; 10 nucleotides agree with TRBD2. This sequence originates from a female donor with multiple sclerosis, enrolled in a pregnancy study. The specimen comprised peripheral blood, sampled before pregnancy. The CDR3 here is CASRRLAGESTQYF. In DNA form, the CDR3 reads TGTGCCAGCAGGCGCCTAGCGGGAGAAAGTACGCAGTATTTT.